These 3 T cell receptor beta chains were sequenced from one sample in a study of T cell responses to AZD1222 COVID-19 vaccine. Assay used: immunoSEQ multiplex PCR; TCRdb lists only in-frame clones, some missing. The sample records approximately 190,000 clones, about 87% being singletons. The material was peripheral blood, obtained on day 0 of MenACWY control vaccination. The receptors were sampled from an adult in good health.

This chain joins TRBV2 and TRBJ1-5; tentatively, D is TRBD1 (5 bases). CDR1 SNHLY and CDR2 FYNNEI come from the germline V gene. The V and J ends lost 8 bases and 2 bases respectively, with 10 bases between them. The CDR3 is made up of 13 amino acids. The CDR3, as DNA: TGTGCCAGCCGTGGACAAGGCAATCAGCCCCAGCATTTT. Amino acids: CASRGQGNQPQHF.

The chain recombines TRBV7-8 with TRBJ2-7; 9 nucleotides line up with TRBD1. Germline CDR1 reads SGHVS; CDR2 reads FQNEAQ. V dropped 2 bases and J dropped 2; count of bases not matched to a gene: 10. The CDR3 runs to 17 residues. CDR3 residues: CASSLSTGGGFPYEQYF. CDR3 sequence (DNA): TGTGCCAGCAGCTTATCAACAGGGGGCGGGTTCCCCTACGAGCAGTACTTC. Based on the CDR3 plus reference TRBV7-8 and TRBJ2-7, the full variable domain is GAGVSQSPRYKVAKRGQDVALRCDPISGHVSLFWYQQALGQGPEFLTYFQNEAQLDKSGLPSDRFFAERPEGSVSTLKIQRTQQEDSAVYLCASSLSTGGGFPYEQYFGPGTRLTVT.

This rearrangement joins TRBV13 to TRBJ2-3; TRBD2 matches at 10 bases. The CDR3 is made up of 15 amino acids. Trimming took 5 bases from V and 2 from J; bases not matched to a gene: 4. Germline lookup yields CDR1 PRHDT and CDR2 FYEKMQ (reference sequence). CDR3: CASSLGLADTDTQYF. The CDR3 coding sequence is TGTGCCAGCAGCCTCGGACTAGCGGACACAGATACGCAGTATTTT.